The clone carrying this T cell receptor beta chain appeared a few times. What it recognizes is unknown. This sample was included in a study of blood T cells in healthy people across ages. The authors ran a second PCR of about 6 to 12 cycles using a sample-barcoded 5' primer and a J-beta primer mix. Each cDNA molecule carried a tag from a template-switch adaptor that contained 12 random nucleotides. TCRdb re-called the 5' RACE reads through MiXCR, storing one row per CDR3 protein. The sample includes more than 1,000,000 distinct CDR3 sequences, around 27% of them seen just once. General study results and limits: Donor CMV status, an unknown factor, possibly confounded changes in expanded clonotypes.

Healthy individuals of Caucasian origin from Russia, aged 6 to 90, served as donors. The same data also went into a second study, on T cells of mothers and their children.

The clonotype originates from a girl aged 2 to 9 in good health. The sequenced sample was blood.

In nucleotides, the CDR3 is TGTGCCAGCAGCGCTCAAGGACAGGAGAACACCGGGGAGCTGTTTTTT. As protein: CASSAQGQENTGELFF. The chain uses TRBV12-3 or TRBV12-4 and TRBJ2-2; the match to TRBD1 covers 7 bases. This CDR3 comprises 16 residues. Losses at the gene ends were 6 bases for V and 1 base for J; bases not matched to a gene: 8.